Listed below are T cell receptor beta chains from one sample, sequenced in a study of CD8+ T cells in alopecia areata. Repertoires were generated with immunoSEQ multiplex PCR, while TCRdb's copy carries only in-frame clones and drops some. The profile shows 100,000 to 120,000 clones, less than 60% of them singletons. Source: CD4+ T cells sorted from blood, taken at week 24, from a patient treated with tofacitinib. These receptors came from a human donor with alopecia areata. CDR3s include the opening cysteine and the closing phenylalanine or tryptophan. Each record gives: CDR3 protein, CDR3 DNA, V gene, D gene, J gene, clone size. D genes are given only for firm matches. A row's size may be missing; if present it is once, few, many or a size class.

CDR3aa: CASSLIREQFF
CDR3nt: TGTGCCAGCAGCTTAATTCGAGAGCAGTTCTTC
v_gene: TRBV7-9
d_gene: -
j_gene: TRBJ2-1
abundance: -

CDR3aa: CASSPSGGSSGANVLTF
CDR3nt: TGTGCCAGCAGTCCCTCCGGCGGCAGCTCTGGGGCCAACGTCCTGACTTTC
v_gene: TRBV27
d_gene: -
j_gene: TRBJ2-6
abundance: -

CDR3aa: CASSQGLARETQYF
CDR3nt: TGCGCCAGCAGCCAAGGGCTAGCTAGGGAGACCCAGTACTTC
v_gene: TRBV4-3
d_gene: -
j_gene: TRBJ2-5
abundance: few

CDR3aa: CASSQGTGGRGTEAFF
CDR3nt: TGTGCCAGCAGCCAAGGGACAGGGGGCAGGGGCACTGAAGCTTTCTTT
v_gene: TRBV14
d_gene: TRBD1
j_gene: TRBJ1-1
abundance: -

CDR3aa: CASSGTGGVYEQYF
CDR3nt: TGTGCCAGCAGTGGGACAGGGGGCGTATACGAGCAGTACTTC
v_gene: TRBV2
d_gene: TRBD1
j_gene: TRBJ2-7
abundance: -

CDR3aa: CASSQGGTNEKLFF
CDR3nt: TGTGCCAGCAGTCAAGGGGGAACTAATGAAAAACTGTTTTTT
v_gene: TRBV2
d_gene: -
j_gene: TRBJ1-4
abundance: -

CDR3aa: CASSVYGTHSYNEQFF
CDR3nt: TGTGCCAGCAGCGTATACGGGACGCACTCCTACAATGAGCAGTTCTTC
v_gene: TRBV7-2
d_gene: -
j_gene: TRBJ2-1
abundance: few

CDR3aa: CASSQAGADTQYF
CDR3nt: TGTGCCAGCAGCCAAGCCGGTGCAGATACGCAGTATTTT
v_gene: TRBV4-2
d_gene: -
j_gene: TRBJ2-3
abundance: -

CDR3aa: CATSLVSRDSPLHF
CDR3nt: TGTGCCACCTCCCTAGTCTCTCGTGATTCACCCCTCCACTTT
v_gene: TRBV6-5
d_gene: -
j_gene: TRBJ1-6
abundance: -

CDR3aa: CASSSDRATDTQYF
CDR3nt: TGCGCCAGCAGCTCGGACAGGGCCACAGATACGCAGTATTTT
v_gene: TRBV5-1
d_gene: TRBD1
j_gene: TRBJ2-3
abundance: few

CDR3aa: CASSLTGGYQPQHF
CDR3nt: TGTGCCAGCAGTTTGACAGGGGGCTATCAGCCCCAGCATTTT
v_gene: TRBV27
d_gene: TRBD1
j_gene: TRBJ1-5
abundance: -

CDR3aa: CAWSSGTTYYEQYF
CDR3nt: TGTGCCTGGAGTTCCGGGACAACATACTACGAGCAGTACTTC
v_gene: TRBV30
d_gene: -
j_gene: TRBJ2-7
abundance: -

CDR3aa: CASSYYQETQYF
CDR3nt: TGTGCCAGCAGCTACTACCAAGAGACCCAGTACTTC
v_gene: TRBV7-2
d_gene: -
j_gene: TRBJ2-5
abundance: few

CDR3aa: CAWSEHNQPQHF
CDR3nt: TGTGCCTGGAGCGAACATAATCAGCCCCAGCATTTT
v_gene: TRBV30
d_gene: -
j_gene: TRBJ1-5
abundance: few

CDR3aa: CAWSPSHHEQYF
CDR3nt: TGTGCCTGGAGTCCGTCTCACCACGAGCAGTACTTC
v_gene: TRBV30
d_gene: -
j_gene: TRBJ2-7
abundance: -

CDR3aa: CASQPWAGGVRETQYF
CDR3nt: TGCGCCAGCCAGCCTTGGGCTGGCGGGGTTAGAGAGACCCAGTACTTC
v_gene: TRBV4-3
d_gene: -
j_gene: TRBJ2-5
abundance: -

CDR3aa: CASSRERPGGDQPQHF
CDR3nt: TGTGCCAGCAGTCGGGAGCGACCCGGGGGGGATCAGCCCCAGCATTTT
v_gene: TRBV2
d_gene: -
j_gene: TRBJ1-5
abundance: medium-sized

CDR3aa: CSVEKNRGNEQFF
CDR3nt: TGCAGCGTTGAAAAGAATAGGGGCAATGAGCAGTTCTTC
v_gene: TRBV29-1
d_gene: -
j_gene: TRBJ2-1
abundance: -

CDR3aa: CASSTRDTGELFF
CDR3nt: TGTGCCAGCAGCACAAGGGACACCGGGGAGCTGTTTTTT
v_gene: TRBV5-4
d_gene: -
j_gene: TRBJ2-2
abundance: few

CDR3aa: CASSLAGSIQETQYF
CDR3nt: TGCGCCAGCAGCTTGGCGGGGAGCATCCAAGAGACCCAGTACTTC
v_gene: TRBV5-1
d_gene: -
j_gene: TRBJ2-5
abundance: -

CDR3aa: CASRQGRQENIQYF
CDR3nt: TGCGCCAGCAGACAGGGACGGCAAGAAAACATTCAGTACTTC
v_gene: TRBV5-1
d_gene: -
j_gene: TRBJ2-4
abundance: -

CDR3aa: CASSLLGSSGGPETQYF
CDR3nt: TGCGCCAGCAGCCTCCTCGGAAGCAGCGGGGGCCCCGAGACCCAGTACTTC
v_gene: TRBV5-1
d_gene: TRBD2
j_gene: TRBJ2-5
abundance: few

CDR3aa: CASAGTASINEQFF
CDR3nt: TGCGCCAGCGCTGGGACAGCGAGTATCAATGAGCAGTTCTTC
v_gene: TRBV4-1
d_gene: TRBD1
j_gene: TRBJ2-1
abundance: -

CDR3aa: CASSLSSGGGQPQHF
CDR3nt: TGTGCCAGCAGCTTAAGTTCCGGGGGCGGGCAGCCCCAGCATTTT
v_gene: TRBV7-2
d_gene: -
j_gene: TRBJ1-5
abundance: few

CDR3aa: CASSPQGARGNEQFF
CDR3nt: TGCGCCAGCAGCCCACAGGGGGCGCGTGGTAATGAGCAGTTCTTC
v_gene: TRBV5-1
d_gene: TRBD1
j_gene: TRBJ2-1
abundance: -

CDR3aa: CASSSSLGSSTDTQYF
CDR3nt: TGTGCCAGCAGCTCCTCCCTGGGCTCGAGCACAGATACGCAGTATTTT
v_gene: TRBV7-2
d_gene: -
j_gene: TRBJ2-3
abundance: -